The following is a T cell receptor beta chain sequence with its context. Assay: immunoSEQ multiplex PCR; the TCRdb copy retains only in-frame clones and omits some. The sample comprises 250,000 or so clones, around nine tenths of which are singletons, and around 3.2% rests with the top ten. CDR3 length equals 15 residues. V was clipped by 2 bases and J by 0 bases; unmatched bases: 3. Germline V gene data show CDR1 as MNHEY and CDR2 as SVGAGI. This specimen comes from a study of blood T cell repertoires in COVID-19. Sequencing used PBMCs or T cells enriched from blood (not recorded which). The clonotype was recovered from a woman aged 35 to 49 who had been exposed to COVID-19. The genes are TRBV6-5 and TRBJ1-2; TRBD1 matches 7 bases. The CDR3 DNA follows: TGTGCCAGCAGTTACAGGGGGACAGCTAACTATGGCTACACCTTC. Translation gives CASSYRGTANYGYTF.